Presented here are 7 T cell receptor beta chains from one specimen sequenced in a study of cytotoxic CD8 clonotypes in ibrutinib-treated CLL. Some clones are missing from TCRdb's copy, which holds only in-frame ones; the method was immunoSEQ multiplex PCR. Of about 120,000 clones in the sample, over 75% are singletons; the top ten hold about 1.9%. This specimen was PBMCs, taken after 24 months of ibrutinib treatment. The receptors here all came from a human donor with chronic lymphocytic leukemia.

CDR3 protein: CATSSPGLAGGFADTQYF. For the CDR3, the DNA is TGTGCCACCTCAAGTCCGGGACTAGCGGGAGGGTTTGCAGATACGCAGTATTTT. The chain couples TRBV19 to TRBJ2-3, with 16 positions matching TRBD2. V lost 10 bases to trimming and J lost 4 bases; unmatched junction nucleotides: 14. Per the germline V gene, CDR1 is LNHDA and CDR2 is SQIVND (reference sequence). The CDR3 runs 18 residues.

The chain carries TRBV28 and TRBJ2-3; the D is unclear. The V and J ends lost 6 bases and 2 bases respectively, with 6 bases between them. The germline V gene has CDR1 MDHEN and CDR2 SYDVKM. CDR3 length equals 12 residues. CDR3 loop: CASSRLTDTQYF. The CDR3 DNA is TGTGCCAGCAGCCGACTCACAGATACGCAGTATTTT.

CDR3 coding DNA: TGCGCCAGCAGCCAATTCATGAGAAGTATGGACGAGCAGTACTTC. As protein: CASSQFMRSMDEQYF. This chain uses TRBV4-1 with TRBJ2-7; D unresolved. There are 15 residues in the CDR3. The ends were cut back, 2 bases at V and 5 bases at J, with 16 bases in the middle. Germline assignment: CDR1 MGHRA and CDR2 YSYEKL.

The chain couples TRBV5-5 to TRBJ2-2, with 7 nucleotides matching TRBD1. The CDR3 is 14 amino acids. The V segment lost 4 bases and the J segment 3 bases; nucleotides outside the gene matches: 3. CDR1 and CDR2 (germline): SGHKS, YYEKEE (reference sequence). The DNA of the CDR3 is TGTGCCAGCAGCCCGGACAGGTACACCGGGGAGCTGTTTTTT. It yields the protein CASSPDRYTGELFF.

The rearrangement joins TRBV28 to TRBJ1-1; TRBD1 might be the D (5 bases). The CDR3 covers 15 residues. CDR1 is MDHEN, CDR2 SYDVKM, per germline. Trimming pared 6 bases from V and 0 bases from J, leaving 14 bases between. CDR3 DNA sequence: TGTGCCAGCAGGTTGGACAACTCCTTGAACACTGAAGCTTTCTTT. Amino acid sequence: CASRLDNSLNTEAFF.

This CDR3 is CSEQQRYEQYF. The CDR3 DNA follows: TGCAGCGAACAACAGCGTTACGAGCAGTACTTC. This chain joins TRBV29-1 and TRBJ2-5; the D is unclear. The J call may be faulty, since TRBJ2-7 better matches the DNA end. CDR1 and CDR2 (germline): SQVTM, ANQGSEA. This CDR3 has 11 amino acids.

The chain is built from TRBV2 and TRBJ2-2; 8 bases are shared with TRBD2. The V gene's germline CDR1 is SNHLY and CDR2 FYNNEI. V trimming: 4 bases; J trimming: 4 bases; junction bases outside the gene matches: 5. This CDR3 contains 15 residues. The CDR3 region has the DNA TGTGCCAGCAGTGGACGGGGGGGCACCACCGGGGAGCTGTTTTTT. Protein: CASSGRGGTTGELFF.